Listed here is a single T cell receptor beta chain. Measured with immunoSEQ multiplex PCR; TCRdb has only the in-frame clones, and not every one. The data hold about 69,000 clones, with roughly 80% observed a single time. CDR3 length equals 16 residues. Per germline, CDR1 LGHNA and CDR2 YNFKEQ. With 2 bases removed from V and 4 bases from J, the gap between germline ends came to 17 bases. These data are taken from a study of blood T cell repertoires in COVID-19. Sequencing was performed on peripheral blood. The receptor was isolated from a man aged 60 to 69 with acute or convalescent COVID-19. V usage is TRBV4-2 and J usage is TRBJ1-1; TRBD1 might be the D (6 bases). This chain's CDR3 is CASSQLKQGRATEAFF. The CDR3 DNA sequence: TGTGCCAGCAGCCAACTTAAACAGGGTCGGGCCACTGAAGCTTTCTTT.